This TCR beta chain was identified during a study of blood T cell repertoires in COVID-19 (dated by TCRdb to the early 2020s). Regarding the complete study: Samples from collaborators originated in the United States, Italy and Spain and spanned both the acute and convalescent phases of COVID-19. The prospective study material was composed of cDNA or gDNA derived from T cells, B-cell-depleted T cells, or PBMCs. The dataset comprised deeply sampled blood TCRbeta repertoires from subjects exposed to, actively infected with, or recovered from COVID-19. The repertoires were made available in a free public database intended to serve as a resource for research on the immune response to SARS-CoV-2. Samples were obtained from the ongoing ImmuneRACE study (first 160 participants) and from approximately 1,200 subjects provided by 6 global collaborators. Nearly every sample came with metadata listing a de-identified subject ID, COVID-19 status, age in years and sex. Where HLA class I and class II types were available, the types were taken from metadata supplied by the sample provider, not from assay-based typing.

Whole blood was collected in K2EDTA tubes by collaborating institutions according to the institutions' own protocols. Collaborator samples were shipped for TCRbeta analysis as frozen whole blood, isolated PBMCs, or DNA extracted from either sample type. Notes on this clone: Its antigen is not yet known. Per-nucleotide qualities are absent, and no much larger clonotype sits a single base away.

The immunoSEQ Assay, a bias-controlled multiplex PCR, was used to amplify TCRbeta CDR3 regions from genomic DNA. In the original analysis: The number of nucleated cells in each sample was estimated from the amplification of reference gene primers within the assay. Sequence reads were collapsed and filtered to measure the absolute abundance of every unique TCRbeta CDR3 rearrangement. For each sample, productive Simpson clonality was calculated as the square root of Simpson's diversity index across productive rearrangements. Here the immuneACCESS table is served through TCRdb, limited to in-frame sequences with V and J called. Missing clones are a known gap in these copies; in checked studies unresolved V genes cover under half, and the rest lacks a known reason. V and J calls and clone size are as listed in that table; D and trimming were resolved from the DNA. In this sample the table shows under 300,000 clones, around four fifths of which occur a single time. The ten largest clonotypes hold 4% of the sample.

The CDR3 numbers 16 residues from cysteine through phenylalanine. CDR3 DNA is the only sequence kept; it has 48 bases, read in frame from the first base. From the germline V gene, CDR1 is ENHRY and CDR2 is SYGVKD. Here V drops 0 bases and J drops 4 bases, and the junction holds 2 bases not matched to any gene. General conclusions and limits of the study: The quantity of clinical and demographic metadata differed by source and by participant and was supplied without curation.

This sequence originates from a man between 45 and 60 years old with acute or convalescent COVID-19. The chain employs TRBV10-3 and TRBJ2-2; 10 central nucleotides agree with TRBD2. The sequencing input was peripheral blood. CDR3 sequence: CAISESLAGVTGELFF. The DNA is as follows: TGTGCCATCAGTGAGTCGCTAGCGGGAGTCACCGGGGAGCTGTTTTTT.